This T cell receptor beta chain appears in the sequencing data of a study of cytomegalovirus exposure and HLA in healthy donors. Study-wide findings and caveats: Reportedly, diagnosis of cytomegalovirus status by the classifier showed high specificity and sensitivity. Most TCRs appeared rarely, but some public TCRs recurred in many donors. The authors enumerated 164 TCR beta chains as linked to cytomegalovirus.

The data were produced by immunoSEQ multiplex PCR, yet TCRdb's version contains in-frame clones alone and is incomplete. Here the sample spans around 140,000 clones, about 95% being singletons. Only one count was recorded for this clone. Its target is unknown. In the same sample, other DNA sequences code for this CDR3. Germline V lookup: CDR1 KGHSH, CDR2 LQKENI. V was shortened by 3 bases and J by 5 bases, with 7 bases between the two germline ends. The CDR3 length is 12 residues. The rearrangement joins TRBV18 to TRBJ2-5; D is possibly TRBD2 (6 bases). This TCR derives from a man between 18 and 29 years old in good health and CMV-seropositive. Sequencing was done on a sample of PBMCs. Here the CDR3 DNA reads TGTGCCAGCTCACCCCGGGGGGAGACCCAGTACTTC. Translation gives CASSPRGETQYF.